This T cell receptor (beta chain) emerged from a study of regulatory T cells in long-lasting Graves disease. For the study at large: Over 5 years of antithyroid drugs plus positive TSH receptor antibodies defined persistent Graves' disease.

This CDR3 has 13 residues. Looked up from germline, CDR1 is SQVTM and CDR2 is ANQGSEA. The germline V and J ends were trimmed by 3 bases and 8 bases, with 16 bases remaining between them. The time point was: persistent/refractory GD, antithyroid drugs over 5 years with positive TRAb. TCR sequences were obtained from RNA taken from PBMCs. This clonotype was seen many times. CDR3 regions were amplified by Arm-PCR using iRepertoire HTBI primers to build TCR beta libraries. TCRdb re-derived calls from the multiplex PCR reads in MiXCR, one entry per CDR3 protein. The table has approximately 400,000 distinct CDR3 sequences, less than 25% seen once.

The sample in question was peripheral blood mononuclear cells (PBMCs), obtained when the disease was refractory, from a patient treated with antithyroid drugs. The receptor was derived from a female donor with Graves disease. V usage is TRBV29-1 and J usage is TRBJ1-2; maybe TRBD1 (5 bases). CDR3 DNA: TGCAGCGTTGACCCCCCGGGGGATGGGGGCTACACCTTC. Encoded protein: CSVDPPGDGGYTF.